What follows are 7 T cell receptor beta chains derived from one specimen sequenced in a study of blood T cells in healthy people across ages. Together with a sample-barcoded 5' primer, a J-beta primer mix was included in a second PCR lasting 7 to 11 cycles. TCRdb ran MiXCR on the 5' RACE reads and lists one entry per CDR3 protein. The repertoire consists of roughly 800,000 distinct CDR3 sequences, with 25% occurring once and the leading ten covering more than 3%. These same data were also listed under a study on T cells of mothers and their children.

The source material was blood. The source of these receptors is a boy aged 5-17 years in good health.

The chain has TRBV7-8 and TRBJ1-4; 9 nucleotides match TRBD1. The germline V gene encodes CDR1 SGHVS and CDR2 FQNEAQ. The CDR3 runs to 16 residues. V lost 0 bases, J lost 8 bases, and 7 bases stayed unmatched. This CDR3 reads CASSLARTGVREKLFF. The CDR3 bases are TGTGCCAGCAGCTTAGCGAGGACAGGGGTTCGGGAAAAACTGTTTTTT.

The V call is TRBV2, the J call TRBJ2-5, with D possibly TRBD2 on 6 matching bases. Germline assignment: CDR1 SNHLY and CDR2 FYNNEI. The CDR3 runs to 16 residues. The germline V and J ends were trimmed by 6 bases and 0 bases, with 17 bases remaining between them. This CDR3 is CASSLRGSSYQETQYF. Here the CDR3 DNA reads TGTGCCAGCAGCCTTCGGGGGTCATCGTACCAAGAGACCCAGTACTTC. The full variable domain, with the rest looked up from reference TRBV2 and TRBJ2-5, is EPEVTQTPSHQVTQMGQEVILRCVPISNHLYFYWYRQILGQKVEFLVSFYNNEISEKSEIFDDQFSVERPDGSNFTLKIRSTKLEDSAMYFCASSLRGSSYQETQYFGPGTRLLVL.

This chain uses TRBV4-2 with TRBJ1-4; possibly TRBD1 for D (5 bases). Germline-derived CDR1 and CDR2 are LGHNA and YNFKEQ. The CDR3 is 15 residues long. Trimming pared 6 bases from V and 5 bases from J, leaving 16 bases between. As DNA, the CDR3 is TGTGCCAGCAGACCGGGACGGAAATTGAATGAAAAACTGTTTTTT. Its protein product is CASRPGRKLNEKLFF.

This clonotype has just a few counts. CDR3 nucleotides: TGTGCCAGCTCCCAGGGGGAGGACCCGTACAATGAGCAGTTCTTC. Its translation is CASSQGEDPYNEQFF. This chain connects TRBV6-2 or TRBV6-3 to TRBJ2-1, with a possible D match to TRBD1 (7 bases). There are 15 residues in the CDR3. V was cut by 8 bases and J by 4 bases, with 18 bases left in between. CDR1 MNHEY and CDR2 SVGEGT come from the germline V gene.

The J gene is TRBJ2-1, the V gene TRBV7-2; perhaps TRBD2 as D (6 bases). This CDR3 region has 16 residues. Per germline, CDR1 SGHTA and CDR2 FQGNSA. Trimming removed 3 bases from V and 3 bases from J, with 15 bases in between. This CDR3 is CASSLEGLGVYNEQFF. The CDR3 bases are TGTGCCAGCAGCTTGGAGGGCCTCGGGGTCTACAATGAGCAGTTCTTC.

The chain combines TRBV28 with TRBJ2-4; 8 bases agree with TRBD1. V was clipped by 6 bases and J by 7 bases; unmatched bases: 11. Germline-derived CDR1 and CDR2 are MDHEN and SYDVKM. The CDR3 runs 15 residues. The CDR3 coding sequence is TGTGCCAGCAGCGAAACGGGACAGGTTGGGAACATTCAGTACTTC. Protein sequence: CASSETGQVGNIQYF. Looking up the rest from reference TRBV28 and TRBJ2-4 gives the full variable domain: DVKVTQSSRYLVKRTGEKVFLECVQDMDHENMFWYRQDPGLGLRLIYFSYDVKMKEKGDIPEGYSVSREKKERFSLILESASTNQTSMYLCASSETGQVGNIQYFGAGTRLSVL.

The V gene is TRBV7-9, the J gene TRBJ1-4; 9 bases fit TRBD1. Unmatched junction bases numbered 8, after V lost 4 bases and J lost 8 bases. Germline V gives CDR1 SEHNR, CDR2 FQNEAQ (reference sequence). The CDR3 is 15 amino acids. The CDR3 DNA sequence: TGTGCCAGCAGCTCGTCGGGACAGGGAGGGGAAAAACTGTTTTTT. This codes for CASSSSGQGGEKLFF.